The clone carrying this T cell receptor (beta chain) was seen a few times. Its antigen remains unknown. Participants who had HIV were, without exception, treated in the United States. Cryopreserved PBMC samples of about 0.85-11 million cells were used for DNA extraction. This sample was included in a study of long-term antiretroviral therapy in people with HIV. Notes on the study in general: HIV repertoires covered narrower CDR3 length ranges than controls did.

V lost 0 bases, J lost 7 bases, and 7 bases lay in between. The germline V gene has CDR1 SGHRS and CDR2 YFSETQ. CDR3 length: 12 residues. Running of the v3.0 immunoSEQ assay took place at survey level. Assay used: immunoSEQ multiplex PCR; TCRdb lists only in-frame clones, some missing. Among 30,000 to 40,000 clones listed, under 85% were seen once. The sequencing used unsorted PBMCs, collected 3 years after starting antiretroviral therapy. This chain joins TRBV5-1 and TRBJ1-2, with D unresolved. This receptor was taken from a man aged 45-60 years with HIV. As DNA, the CDR3 is TGCGCCAGCAGCTTGGATGCATTTGGCTACACCTTC. Translation: CASSLDAFGYTF.